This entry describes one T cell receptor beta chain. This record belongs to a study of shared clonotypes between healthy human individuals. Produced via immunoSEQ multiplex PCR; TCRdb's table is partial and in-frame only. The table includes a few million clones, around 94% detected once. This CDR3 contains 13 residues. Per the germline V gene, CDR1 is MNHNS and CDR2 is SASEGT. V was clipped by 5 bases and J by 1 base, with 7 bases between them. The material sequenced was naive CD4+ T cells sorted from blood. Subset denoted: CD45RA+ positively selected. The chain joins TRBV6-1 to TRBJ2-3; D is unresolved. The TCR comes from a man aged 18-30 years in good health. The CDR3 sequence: CASSSLGTDTQYF. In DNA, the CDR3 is TGTGCCAGCAGTTCCCTCGGCACAGATACGCAGTATTTT.